These 10 T cell receptor beta chains originate from one sample sequenced in a study of identical twins. One entry per CDR3 protein, called by TCRdb with MiXCR from the 5' RACE reads. The data show around 340,000 distinct CDR3 sequences, with 12% seen just once and around 7.8% held by the top ten. This sample was also put to use in a study of yellow fever vaccine responses in identical twins.

Sequencing input: CD8+ T cells sorted from blood. The origin of the receptors is a woman aged 18-35 years in good health.

As to this clonotype: The junction shows a germline mismatch at one end, possibly a read error. J is TRBJ1-2 and V is TRBV2, with D maybe TRBD1 (6 bases). Germline-derived CDR1 and CDR2 are SNHLY and FYNNEI. The CDR3 is 10 residues long. DNA of the CDR3: TGTGCCAGCAGCACAGACAGGATTCAATTC. Translating it yields CASSTDRIQF.

This clonotype has more than one count but fewer than ten. V and J are TRBV11-2 and TRBJ2-5; 13 bases map to TRBD2. V lost 1 base, J lost 7 bases, and 6 bases stayed unmatched. The V gene's germline CDR1 is SGHAT and CDR2 FQNNGV. The CDR3 is 16 residues long. CDR3 region: CASSLGGLAGDGTQYF. CDR3 bases: TGTGCCAGCAGCTTAGGCGGACTAGCGGGAGATGGGACCCAGTACTTC.

This chain uses TRBV7-8 with TRBJ2-3, with 10 bases lining up with TRBD2. The V gene end was trimmed by 4 bases and the J gene end by 5 bases; junction bases not matched to a gene: 6. This CDR3 spans 15 amino acids. CDR1 SGHVS and CDR2 FQNEAQ come from the germline V gene. For the CDR3, the DNA is TGTGCCAGCAGCTATCTAGCGGGGGTGGTAGATACGCAGTATTTT. Translating gives CASSYLAGVVDTQYF.

V and J are TRBV3-1 and TRBJ2-6, with TRBD1 identical over 9 bases. With 3 bases clipped from V and 0 bases from J, the junction kept 12 bases outside the gene matches. Germline V gives CDR1 LGHDT, CDR2 YNNKEL (reference sequence). The CDR3 is 20 residues long. In DNA form, the CDR3 reads TGTGCCAGCAGCCATGGAGTGGGGACAGGGATGTTCTCTGGGGCCAACGTCCTGACTTTC. Protein sequence: CASSHGVGTGMFSGANVLTF.

This clonotype was counted a few times. The chain has TRBV5-5 and TRBJ1-4; 7 bases match TRBD1. After removal of 4 bases from V and 8 bases from J, the junction contained 11 bases not matched to a gene. In germline, CDR1 is SGHKS, CDR2 YYEKEE (reference sequence). The CDR3 runs to 15 residues. Here the CDR3 DNA reads TGTGCCAGCAGCAGCACAGGGGCCGGAAGGGAAAAACTGTTTTTT. It translates to CASSSTGAGREKLFF.

J is TRBJ1-6 and V is TRBV11-3; the D is unclear. This CDR3 is 16 amino acids long. CDR1 and CDR2 from the germline V gene are SGHNT and YENEEA. The V gene lost 0 bases and the J gene lost 10 bases, with 16 bases spanning the gap. As DNA, the CDR3 is TGTGCCAGCAGCTTAGATCTTAGTAGGGATCGATCACCCCTCCACTTT. Translation: CASSLDLSRDRSPLHF.

The chain uses TRBV7-9 and TRBJ2-2, with D unresolved. Trimming took 2 bases from V and 1 from J, leaving 11 bases between them. Germline CDR1 is SEHNR and CDR2 is FQNEAQ (reference sequence). The CDR3 spans 16 residues. The CDR3 region has the DNA TGTGCCAGCAGCTTAATGGTCGGCGGGAACACCGGGGAGCTGTTTTTT. Translating gives CASSLMVGGNTGELFF.

V is TRBV10-2 and J is TRBJ2-3; D might be TRBD2 (6 bases). CDR1 and CDR2 (germline): WSHSY, SAAADI. CDR3 size: 19 residues. Trimming removed 8 bases from V and 0 bases from J, with 27 bases in between. The DNA of the CDR3 is TGCGCCAGCGGGCACTTAGGCGGCGGGGACGCCCCTAGCACAGATACGCAGTATTTT. Translation: CASGHLGGGDAPSTDTQYF.

This clonotype occurred a few times. The chain carries TRBV9 and TRBJ2-7; the match to TRBD2 covers 9 bases. The CDR3 length is 14 residues. Germline V gene data show CDR1 as SGDLS and CDR2 as YYNGEE. Trimming removed 2 bases from V and 7 bases from J; junction bases left unmatched: 7. The CDR3 nucleotides are TGTGCCAGCAGCGTTGCGGGAGGGCCGGGGGAGCAGTACTTC. Amino acids: CASSVAGGPGEQYF.

This clonotype was counted a few times. The V call is TRBV20-1, the J call TRBJ2-5; a weak D match, TRBD2 (5 bases). CDR3 length: 16 amino acids. CDR1 and CDR2 (germline): DFQATT, SNEGSKA (reference sequence). V was cut by 3 bases and J by 1 base, with 18 bases left in between. The CDR3 coding sequence is TGCAGTGCTAGGGACGGGTACGCGGGCATCCAAGAGACCCAGTACTTC. Amino acids: CSARDGYAGIQETQYF.